This T cell receptor (beta chain) stems from a study of cytomegalovirus exposure and HLA in healthy donors. PCR employed 60 Vbeta and 13 Jbeta primers. Method: immunoSEQ multiplex PCR; TCRdb's copy keeps in-frame clones and lacks some. The sample shows about 200,000 clones, approximately 86% of them seen only once. This clone was counted once. The CDR3 consists of 13 residues. The V end was cut by 1 base, the J end by 2 bases, with 9 bases between. In germline, CDR1 is SQVTM, CDR2 ANQGSEA. The source material was PBMCs. V and J are TRBV29-1 and TRBJ2-7, with a possible D match to TRBD1 (6 bases). This TCR was recovered from a woman aged 18-29 years in good health and CMV-seronegative. The CDR3 spells CSVEGQEAYEQYF. As DNA, the CDR3 is TGCAGCGTTGAAGGACAGGAAGCCTACGAGCAGTACTTC.